This T cell receptor beta chain was recovered during a study of cytomegalovirus exposure and HLA in healthy donors. Overall study findings and caveats: Around 160 TCR beta chains were listed as cytomegalovirus-associated. In vitro work confirmed that a few CMV-associated chains recognize CMV antigens. Reports described diagnosis of cytomegalovirus status by the classifier as highly specific and sensitive.

Clones were read by immunoSEQ multiplex PCR, and TCRdb kept only the in-frame ones, dropping some. The sample includes about 130,000 clones, nearly 90% of them seen just once. Notes on this clone: Antigen specificity is unknown.

This CDR3 is 13 amino acids long. CDR1 MNHEY and CDR2 SVGAGI come from the germline V gene. The germline V and J ends were trimmed by 8 bases and 6 bases, with 15 bases remaining between them. Source material: PBMCs. This receptor was obtained from a woman between 18 and 29 years old in good health and CMV-seropositive. V usage is TRBV6-5 and J usage is TRBJ2-3; the D gene is possibly TRBD2 (6 bases). The CDR3 DNA reads as TGTGCCAGCCGGAGGGGTCTTAGGGATACGCAGTATTTT. Amino acid sequence: CASRRGLRDTQYF.